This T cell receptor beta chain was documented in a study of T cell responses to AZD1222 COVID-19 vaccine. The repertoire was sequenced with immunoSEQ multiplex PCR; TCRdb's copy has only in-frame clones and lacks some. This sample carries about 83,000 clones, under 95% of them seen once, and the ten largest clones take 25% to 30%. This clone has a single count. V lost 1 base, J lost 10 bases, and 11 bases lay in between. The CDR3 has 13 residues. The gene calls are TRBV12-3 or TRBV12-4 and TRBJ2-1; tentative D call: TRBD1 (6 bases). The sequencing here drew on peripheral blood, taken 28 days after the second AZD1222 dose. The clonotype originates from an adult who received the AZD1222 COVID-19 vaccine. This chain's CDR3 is CASSLVSGVEQFF. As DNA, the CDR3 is TGTGCCAGCAGTTTAGTGTCAGGGGTCGAGCAGTTCTTC.